These T cell receptor beta chains were read from a single sample in a study of T cell responses to AZD1222 COVID-19 vaccine. Here immunoSEQ multiplex PCR was the method, and the copy in TCRdb shows in-frame clones only, minus some. The sample gives 52,000 or so clones, about 88% of which show up once; 25% to 30% is in the top ten. The material was peripheral blood, obtained on day 0 of AZD1222 vaccination. All receptors derive from an adult in good health. Both conserved end residues are part of each CDR3. The order of the fields is J gene, V gene, D gene, clone size, CDR3 protein, CDR3 DNA. A D gene is named only where the DNA matches it firmly. Some rows mark clone size as missing; the rest say once, few, many or name a class of expanded clone.

TRBJ2-3,TRBV18,TRBD1,.,CASSRKHRGADTQYF,TGTGCCAGCTCACGGAAACACAGGGGGGCGGATACGCAGTATTTT
TRBJ2-7,TRBV6-5,.,.,CASSYSRQVRSYEQYF,TGTGCCAGCAGTTACTCGAGGCAGGTACGATCCTACGAGCAGTACTTC
TRBJ2-5,TRBV24-1,.,.,CATSDLKFGGKETQYF,TGTGCCACCAGTGATTTAAAGTTTGGCGGGAAAGAGACCCAGTACTTC
TRBJ1-1,TRBV7-3,TRBD1,.,CASSLGTENTEAFF,TGTGCCAGCAGCTTGGGGACAGAAAACACTGAAGCTTTCTTT
TRBJ1-5,TRBV28,.,.,CASSSTGSGNQPQHF,TGTGCCAGCAGTTCCACAGGATCGGGCAATCAGCCCCAGCATTTT
TRBJ1-1,TRBV2,.,.,CASSEQDSEAFF,TGTGCCAGCAGTGAACAGGACTCTGAAGCTTTCTTT
TRBJ2-3,TRBV4-3,.,.,CASSQDRGPSDTQYF,TGCGCCAGCAGCCAAGACAGGGGTCCGTCAGATACGCAGTATTTT
TRBJ1-1,TRBV3-1/TRBV3-2,TRBD1,once,CASSRPGGAGSDTEAFF,TGTGCCAGCAGCCGACCAGGGGGCGCGGGCTCGGACACTGAAGCTTTCTTT
TRBJ1-1,TRBV5-1,TRBD1,.,CASSLEMAGGTEAFF,TGCGCCAGCAGCTTGGAGATGGCAGGGGGCACTGAAGCTTTCTTT
TRBJ1-5,TRBV7-2,TRBD1,.,CASSGPGGGNQPQHF,TGTGCCAGCAGCGGGCCAGGGGGCGGCAATCAGCCCCAGCATTTT
TRBJ1-3,TRBV19,TRBD1,.,CASSFAGQGNTIYF,TGTGCCAGTAGTTTCGCGGGACAGGGAAACACCATATATTTT
TRBJ1-2,TRBV6-5,TRBD1,.,CASRYRGTNYGYTF,TGTGCCAGCAGGTACAGGGGGACTAACTATGGCTACACCTTC
TRBJ1-5,TRBV5-5,.,.,CASSPGPNGNQPQHF,TGTGCCAGCAGTCCCGGGCCAAATGGCAATCAGCCCCAGCATTTT
TRBJ2-7,TRBV28,.,.,CASSLGNYEQYF,TGTGCCAGCAGTCTAGGGAATTACGAGCAGTACTTC
TRBJ1-2,TRBV2,.,.,CASSDLTGGPNYGYTF,TGTGCCAGCAGTGATTTGACAGGTGGACCTAACTATGGCTACACCTTC
TRBJ2-3,TRBV4-3,.,.,CASSQQRSYDTQYF,TGCGCCAGCAGCCAACAACGCTCCTACGATACGCAGTATTTT
TRBJ1-1,TRBV19,TRBD1,.,CASSIEGTGTGSF,TGTGCCAGTAGTATAGAAGGGACCGGGACAGGAAGCTTT
TRBJ1-3,TRBV15,.,.,CATSRVRVGPTLRNTIYF,TGTGCCACCAGCAGAGTTCGCGTCGGTCCAACTCTTAGAAACACCATATATTTT
TRBJ2-7,TRBV19,.,.,CASSKVRGESYEQYF,TGTGCCAGTAGTAAGGTCAGGGGAGAGAGCTACGAGCAGTACTTC
TRBJ1-1,TRBV7-2,TRBD1,.,CASSPPDREGEAFF,TGTGCCAGCAGCCCCCCTGACAGGGAGGGTGAAGCTTTCTTT
TRBJ2-5,TRBV19,.,.,CASSIDHTGVRETQYF,TGTGCCAGTAGTATAGATCATACGGGTGTCCGAGAGACCCAGTACTTC
TRBJ2-2,TRBV19,.,.,CARDRGRTAGGPSHTGELFF,TGTGCCAGGGACAGGGGGCGTACAGCGGGAGGGCCAAGTCACACCGGGGAGCTGTTTTTT
TRBJ2-2,TRBV3-1/TRBV3-2,TRBD2,.,CASSPWGGRETGELFF,TGTGCCAGCAGCCCTTGGGGCGGGAGAGAAACCGGGGAGCTGTTTTTT
TRBJ1-6,TRBV28,.,.,CASSSTAEGSSPLHF,TGTGCCAGCAGTTCGACGGCGGAGGGGAGTTCACCCCTCCACTTT
TRBJ2-2,TRBV7-8,.,.,CASSPGTDGELFF,TGTGCCAGCAGCCCAGGGACTGACGGGGAGCTGTTTTTT
TRBJ1-6,TRBV28,.,.,CASSNGIPPSGSPLHF,TGTGCCAGCAGTAACGGGATACCTCCTTCGGGTTCACCCCTCCACTTT
TRBJ2-5,TRBV14,.,.,CASSPTLALWQETQYF,TGTGCCAGCAGCCCGACCTTAGCGTTATGGCAAGAGACCCAGTACTTC